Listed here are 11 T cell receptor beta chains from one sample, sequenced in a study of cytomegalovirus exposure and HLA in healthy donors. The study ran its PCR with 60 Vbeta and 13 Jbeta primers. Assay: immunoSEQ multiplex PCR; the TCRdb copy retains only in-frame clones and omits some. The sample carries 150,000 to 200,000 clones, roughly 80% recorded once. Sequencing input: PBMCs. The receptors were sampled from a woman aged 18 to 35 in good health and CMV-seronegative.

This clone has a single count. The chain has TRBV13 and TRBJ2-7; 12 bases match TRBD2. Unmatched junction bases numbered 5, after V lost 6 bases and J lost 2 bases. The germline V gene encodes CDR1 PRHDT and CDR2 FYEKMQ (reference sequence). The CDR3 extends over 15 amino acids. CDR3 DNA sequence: TGTGCCAGCAGACCAGGACTAGCGGGACCCTACGAGCAGTACTTC. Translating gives CASRPGLAGPYEQYF.

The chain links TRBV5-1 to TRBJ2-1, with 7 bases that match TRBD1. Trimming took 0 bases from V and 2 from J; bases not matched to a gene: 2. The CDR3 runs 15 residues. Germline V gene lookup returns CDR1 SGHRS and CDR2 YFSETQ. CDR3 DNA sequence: TGCGCCAGCAGCTTGGGACAGGGCCCCTACAATGAGCAGTTCTTC. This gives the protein CASSLGQGPYNEQFF.

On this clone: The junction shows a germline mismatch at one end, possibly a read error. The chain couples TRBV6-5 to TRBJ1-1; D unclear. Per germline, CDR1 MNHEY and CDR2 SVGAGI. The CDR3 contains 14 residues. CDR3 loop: CASSLGDLGTEASF. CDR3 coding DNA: TGTGCCAGCAGCTTGGGAGATCTCGGAACTGAAGCTTCCTTT.

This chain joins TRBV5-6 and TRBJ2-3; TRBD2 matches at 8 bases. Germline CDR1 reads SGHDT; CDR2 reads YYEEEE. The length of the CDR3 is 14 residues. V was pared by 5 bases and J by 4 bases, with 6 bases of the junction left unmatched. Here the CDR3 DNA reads TGTGCCAGCAGTTCGAGCGGGAGTTCAGATACGCAGTATTTT. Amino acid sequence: CASSSSGSSDTQYF.

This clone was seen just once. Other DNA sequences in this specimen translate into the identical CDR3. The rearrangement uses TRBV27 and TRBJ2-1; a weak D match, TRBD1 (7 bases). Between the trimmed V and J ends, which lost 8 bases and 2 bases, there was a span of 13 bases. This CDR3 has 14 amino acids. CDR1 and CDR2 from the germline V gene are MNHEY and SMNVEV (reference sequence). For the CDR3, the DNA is TGTGCCAGCCGGCGGGACAGAGCCTACAATGAGCAGTTCTTC. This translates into CASRRDRAYNEQFF.

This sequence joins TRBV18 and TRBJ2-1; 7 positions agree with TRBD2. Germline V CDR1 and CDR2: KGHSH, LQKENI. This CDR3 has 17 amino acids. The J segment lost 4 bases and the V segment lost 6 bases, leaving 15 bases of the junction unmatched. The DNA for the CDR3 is TGTGCCAGCTCTTCCACACTAGCGCGGGGCCCTTACAATGAGCAGTTCTTC. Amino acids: CASSSTLARGPYNEQFF.

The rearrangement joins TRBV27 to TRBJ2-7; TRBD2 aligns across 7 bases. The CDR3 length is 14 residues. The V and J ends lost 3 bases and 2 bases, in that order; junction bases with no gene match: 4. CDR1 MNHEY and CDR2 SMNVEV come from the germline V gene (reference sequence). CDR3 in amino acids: CASSFASGTYEQYF. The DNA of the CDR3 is TGTGCCAGCAGTTTCGCTAGCGGAACCTACGAGCAGTACTTC.

CDR3 bases: TGTGCCAGCAGGCAGGGTCCCGAGACTTATGGCTACACCTTC. Protein sequence: CASRQGPETYGYTF. The chain links TRBV5-6 to TRBJ1-2, with D possibly matching TRBD1 (5 bases). V was pared by 5 bases and J by 5 bases, with 16 bases between. The length of the CDR3 is 14 residues. Germline CDR1 and CDR2: SGHDT and YYEEEE.

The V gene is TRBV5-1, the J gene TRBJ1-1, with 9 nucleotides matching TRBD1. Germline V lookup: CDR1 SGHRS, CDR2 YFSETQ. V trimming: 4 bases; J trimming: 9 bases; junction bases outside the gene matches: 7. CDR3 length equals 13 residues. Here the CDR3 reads CASSEGQGRKAFF. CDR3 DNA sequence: TGCGCCAGCAGCGAGGGACAGGGTAGAAAAGCTTTCTTT.

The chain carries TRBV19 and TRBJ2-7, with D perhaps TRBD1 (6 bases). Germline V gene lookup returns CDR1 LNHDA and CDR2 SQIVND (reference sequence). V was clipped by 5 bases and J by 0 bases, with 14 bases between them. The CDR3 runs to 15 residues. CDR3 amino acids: CASSADRRVSYEQYF. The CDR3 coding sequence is TGTGCCAGTAGTGCCGACAGGCGAGTCTCCTACGAGCAGTACTTC.

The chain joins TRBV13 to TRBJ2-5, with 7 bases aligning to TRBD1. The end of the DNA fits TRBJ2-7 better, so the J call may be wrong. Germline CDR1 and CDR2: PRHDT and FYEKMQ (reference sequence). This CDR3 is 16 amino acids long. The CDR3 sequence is CASSLGQGTFSYEQYF. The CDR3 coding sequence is TGTGCCAGCAGCTTAGGACAGGGGACCTTCTCCTACGAGCAGTACTTC.